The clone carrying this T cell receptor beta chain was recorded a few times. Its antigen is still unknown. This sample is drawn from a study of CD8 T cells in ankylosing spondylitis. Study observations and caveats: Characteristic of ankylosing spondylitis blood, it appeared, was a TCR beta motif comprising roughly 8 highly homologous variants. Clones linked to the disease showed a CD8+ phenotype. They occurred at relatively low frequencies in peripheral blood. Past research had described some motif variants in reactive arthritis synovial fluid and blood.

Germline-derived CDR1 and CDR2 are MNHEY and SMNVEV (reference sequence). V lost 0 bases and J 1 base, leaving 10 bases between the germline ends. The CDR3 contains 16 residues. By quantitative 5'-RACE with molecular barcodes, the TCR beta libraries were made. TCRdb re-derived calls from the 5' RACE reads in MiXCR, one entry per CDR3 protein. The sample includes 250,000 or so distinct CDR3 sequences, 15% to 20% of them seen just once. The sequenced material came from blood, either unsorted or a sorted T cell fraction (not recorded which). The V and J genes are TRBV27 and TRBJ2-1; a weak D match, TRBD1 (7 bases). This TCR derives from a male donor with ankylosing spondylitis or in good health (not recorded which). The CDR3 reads CASSLSTGRSYNEQFF. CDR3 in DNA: TGTGCCAGCAGTTTATCGACAGGGAGGTCCTACAATGAGCAGTTCTTC.